The 9 T cell receptor beta chains in this list originate from one sample, sequenced in a study of cytotoxic CD8 clonotypes in ibrutinib-treated CLL. Assay used: immunoSEQ multiplex PCR; TCRdb lists only in-frame clones, some missing. Altogether 90,000 to 100,000 clones are present, around 73% being singletons, with the ten largest covering less than 35%. The material was PBMCs, obtained after 12 months of ibrutinib treatment. The source of these receptors is a human donor with chronic lymphocytic leukemia.

V usage is TRBV18 and J usage is TRBJ1-3; D not resolved. This CDR3 is 14 amino acids long. The germline V gene encodes CDR1 KGHSH and CDR2 LQKENI. V was trimmed by 3 bases and J by 6 bases, leaving 12 bases between them. CDR3 sequence reads: CASSPSGLVNTIYF. CDR3 bases: TGTGCCAGCTCACCGTCCGGGCTCGTAAACACCATATATTTT.

This chain uses TRBV7-2 with TRBJ2-7; the match to TRBD1 covers 7 bases. With 5 bases clipped from V and 2 bases from J, the junction kept 6 bases outside the gene matches. In germline, CDR1 is SGHTA, CDR2 FQGNSA. There are 14 residues in the CDR3. The chain's CDR3 is CASSPGQATYEQYF. The CDR3 DNA is TGTGCCAGCAGCCCAGGACAGGCAACCTACGAGCAGTACTTC.

The chain employs TRBV6-6 and TRBJ1-6, with a weak D call TRBD1 (6 bases). The CDR3 contains 15 residues. Trimming left V 2 bases short and J 5 bases short, with 10 bases between. Germline loops: CDR1 MNHNY, CDR2 SVGAGI (reference sequence). The CDR3 DNA is TGTGCCAGCAGTTACCGAGGGGGTGATAATTCACCCCTCCACTTT. Encoded protein: CASSYRGGDNSPLHF.

The chain is built from TRBV6-5 and TRBJ2-7; TRBD1 is a possible D gene (6 bases). The CDR3 consists of 12 residues. V lost 8 bases to trimming and J lost 2 bases, with 10 bases between them. Germline V lookup: CDR1 MNHEY, CDR2 SVGAGI. CDR3 loop: CASLDRTYEQYF. As DNA, the CDR3 is TGTGCCAGCCTGGACAGAACCTACGAGCAGTACTTC.

The chain has TRBV30 and TRBJ2-7, with 7 bases that match TRBD1. This CDR3 is 13 amino acids long. Germline values: CDR1 GTSNPN, CDR2 SVGIG (reference sequence). Trimming cost V 4 bases and J 5 bases; bases outside gene matches: 8. The CDR3 DNA is TGTGCCTGGACCCGACAGGGAAGGAACGAGCAGTACTTC. Protein product: CAWTRQGRNEQYF.

The rearrangement joins TRBV19 to TRBJ1-5, with TRBD1 matching over 7 bases. Germline assignment: CDR1 LNHDA and CDR2 SQIVND (reference sequence). This CDR3 has 14 residues. Trimming cost V 6 bases and J 3 bases; bases outside gene matches: 5. This chain's CDR3 is CASSRQGNNQPQHF. DNA for the CDR3: TGTGCCAGTAGCCGACAGGGTAACAATCAGCCCCAGCATTTT.

The V call is TRBV30, the J call TRBJ1-1; a possible D gene is TRBD1 (5 bases). The germline gives CDR1 GTSNPN, CDR2 SVGIG (reference sequence). The CDR3 is made up of 17 amino acids. The germline V and J ends were trimmed by 1 base and 1 base, with 19 bases remaining between them. Written as DNA, the CDR3 is TGTGCCTGGAGTGGCCCCCCGTTGGGGGAGGAGAACACTGAAGCTTTCTTT. This sequence encodes CAWSGPPLGEENTEAFF.

This clone was observed a handful of times. The rearrangement uses TRBV2 and TRBJ2-2; tentative D call: TRBD1 (6 bases). The CDR3 is 13 residues long. V was trimmed by 6 bases and J by 5 bases, leaving 10 bases between them. The germline CDR1 and CDR2 sequences are SNHLY and FYNNEI. The CDR3 is CASRNRETGELFF. The DNA of the CDR3 is TGTGCCAGCAGGAACAGGGAAACCGGGGAGCTGTTTTTT.

V is TRBV9 and J is TRBJ1-3; TRBD1 might be the D (5 bases). Germline V gene lookup returns CDR1 SGDLS and CDR2 YYNGEE. This CDR3 comprises 16 residues. V lost 2 bases to trimming and J lost 0 bases, with 12 bases between them. CDR3 bases: TGTGCCAGCAGCGTTGGGGGGAGCTACTCTGGAAACACCATATATTTT. This encodes CASSVGGSYSGNTIYF.